This TCR beta chain was found in a study of blood T cell repertoires in COVID-19. The repertoire was sequenced with immunoSEQ multiplex PCR; TCRdb's copy has only in-frame clones and lacks some. The data contain roughly 220,000 clones, about 85% of them seen just once; the ten biggest clones take up 2.9%. This CDR3 region has 17 residues. Germline-derived CDR1 and CDR2 are LGHDT and YNNKEL (reference sequence). Trimming cost V 4 bases and J 5 bases; bases outside gene matches: 13. The receptor was derived from a man in his fifties or sixties who had recovered from COVID-19. The rearrangement joins TRBV3-1 (or the pseudogene TRBV3-2) to TRBJ2-1; 8 bases agree with TRBD2. Material for sequencing was peripheral blood. The CDR3 DNA reads TGTGCCAGCAGCCGTCGGCCCACAGCGGGAGTGGACAATGAGCAGTTCTTC. It translates to CASSRRPTAGVDNEQFF.